This T cell receptor beta chain was sequenced during a study of shared T cell receptors in the human thymus. The CDR3 is made up of 15 amino acids. Per the germline V gene, CDR1 is SGHRS and CDR2 is YFSETQ. Between the trimmed V and J ends, which lost 0 bases and 3 bases, there was a span of 12 bases. Produced via immunoSEQ multiplex PCR; TCRdb's table is partial and in-frame only. This sample yields 550,000 to 800,000 clones, of which roughly 85% are seen a single time; around 0.0094% belongs to the top ten. These data were likewise used in another study, on human thymus T cells. That source reports: The donors were infants in Finland with congenital heart defects, otherwise immunologically healthy. Resections from corrective heart surgery provided thymus tissue. Highly overlapping thymic repertoires in unrelated individuals were reported by related research.

The chain recombines TRBV5-1 with TRBJ1-1; D not resolved. The source is a girl in the first two years of life with a congenital heart defect. Sequencing input: thymocytes. CDR3 residues: CASSLESGRYTEAFF. As DNA, the CDR3 is TGCGCCAGCAGCTTGGAATCTGGGCGCTACACTGAAGCTTTCTTT. Full variable domain (rest looked up from reference TRBV5-1 and TRBJ1-1): KAGVTQTPRYLIKTRGQQVTLSCSPISGHRSVSWYQQTPGQGLQFLFEYFSETQRNKGNFPGRFSGRQFSNSRSEMNVSTLELGDSALYLCASSLESGRYTEAFFGQGTRLTVV.